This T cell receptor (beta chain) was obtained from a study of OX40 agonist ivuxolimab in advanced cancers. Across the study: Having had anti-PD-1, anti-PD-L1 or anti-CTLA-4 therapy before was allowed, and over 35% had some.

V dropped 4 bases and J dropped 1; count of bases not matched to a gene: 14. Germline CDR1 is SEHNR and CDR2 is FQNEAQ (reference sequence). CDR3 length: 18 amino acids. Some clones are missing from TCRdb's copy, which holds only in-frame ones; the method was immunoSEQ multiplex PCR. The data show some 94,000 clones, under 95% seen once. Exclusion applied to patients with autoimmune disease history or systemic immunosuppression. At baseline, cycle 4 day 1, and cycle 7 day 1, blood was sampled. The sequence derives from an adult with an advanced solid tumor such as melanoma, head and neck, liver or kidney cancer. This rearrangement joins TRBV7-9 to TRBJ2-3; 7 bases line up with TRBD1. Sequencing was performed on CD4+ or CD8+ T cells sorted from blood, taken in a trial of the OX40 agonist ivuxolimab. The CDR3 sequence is CASSSLSTGITGTDTQYF. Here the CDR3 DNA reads TGTGCCAGCAGCTCCCTCTCGACAGGGATTACAGGCACAGATACGCAGTATTTT. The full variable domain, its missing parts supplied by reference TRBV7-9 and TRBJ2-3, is DTGVSQNPRHKITKRGQNVTFRCDPISEHNRLYWYRQTLGQGPEFLTYFQNEAQLEKSRLLSDRFSAERPKGSFSTLEIQRTEQGDSAMYLCASSSLSTGITGTDTQYFGPGTRLTVL.